Included here is one TCR beta chain sequence, with context. The antigen it recognizes is unknown. Base qualities are missing; no much larger clone stands one base away. The data originate from a study of OX40 agonist ivuxolimab in advanced cancers. About the investigation overall: The costimulatory receptor OX40 (CD134) was targeted by ivuxolimab, a fully human IgG2 agonistic monoclonal antibody. Partial responses occurred in three dose-escalation patients: two with cutaneous melanoma and one with hepatocellular carcinoma. A male proportion of 82.7% and a mean age of around 60 years, ranging from about 20 to 80, were recorded for the dose-escalation cohort. Patients were allowed to have had prior anti-PD-1, anti-PD-L1 or anti-CTLA-4 therapy, and approximately 39% of the dose-escalation patients had been treated with checkpoint inhibitors. The paper covers the monotherapy dose-escalation part of the phase I ivuxolimab trial, which included N of about 56 patients. Of the approximately 53 patients in dose escalation, 19 had hepatocellular carcinoma, approximately 15 had melanoma, 9 had renal cell carcinoma and 9 had head and neck cancer. Intravenous ivuxolimab was administered to patients every 2 weeks at six dose levels: 0.01, 0.1, 0.3, 1.5, 3 and 10 mg/kg. The purpose of peripheral TCRbeta sequencing was to test whether ivuxolimab changed TCR sequence diversity and led to clonal T-cell expansion. Study-wide conclusions, independent of this receptor: Low levels of normalized T-cell clonal expansion were also seen in some patients who did not respond. After ivuxolimab, more expanded clones were found on average in CD8+ T cells than in CD4+ T cells. At doses from 0.1 to 3.0 mg/kg, clonal expansion was seen in both CD4+ and CD8+ blood T cells between baseline and week 6. In partial responders in the 0.1-3.0 mg/kg groups, normalized peripheral clonal expansion was found to be among the lowest, especially among CD8+ T cells. Which antigens the clonally expanded peripheral T cells were specific for was not determined.

Patients with a history of autoimmune disease or receiving systemic immunosuppression were excluded from the trial. Peripheral blood for TCR sequencing was collected from all dose cohorts at baseline, on cycle 4 day 1, and on cycle 7 day 1. The samples were taken from a phase I, first-in-human, multicenter, open-label dose-escalation trial of ivuxolimab. Adults with locally advanced or metastatic melanoma, renal cell carcinoma, hepatocellular carcinoma or head and neck squamous cell carcinoma were enrolled in the trial. Before TCR sequencing, CD4+ T cells and CD8+ T cells from peripheral blood were sorted into separate populations. The germline V gene sets CDR1 to MNHEY and CDR2 to SVGAGI. A distance of 16 bases separates the germline ends of V and J, which lose 2 bases and 2 bases respectively. Measured from the cysteine to the phenylalanine, the CDR3 is 16 residues long. CDR3 DNA is the only sequence kept; it has 48 bases, read in frame from the first base.

For sequencing of the TCRbeta CDR3 region, genomic DNA was extracted from the sorted cells. The immunoSEQ Assay was used for sequencing of TCRbeta CDR3 regions. TCRdb provides this immuneACCESS table in a form limited to in-frame rearrangements. Some clones are lacking; in checked studies, under half of them reflect an unresolved V gene, and why the rest are absent is not known. The sample records 70,000 to 95,000 clones, around 88% of which are singletons. About 0.71% of the sample is taken by the ten largest. The TCR originated in an adult with an advanced solid tumor such as melanoma, head and neck, liver or kidney cancer. This specimen consisted of CD4+ or CD8+ T cells sorted from blood, obtained in a trial of the OX40 agonist ivuxolimab. Recombination linked TRBV6-5 to TRBJ2-7; the D gene remains uncertain. The nucleotide sequence is given as TGTGCCAGCAGTTACATCCCTGACACCCCTCCCTACGAGCAGTACTTC. It translates as CASSYIPDTPPYEQYF.